This record covers a single T cell receptor beta chain. The antigen is undetermined. When less than 11 days of culture had elapsed, CD4+ T cells were isolated. PCR showed that the person got SARS-CoV-2 infection at some point between March and December 2020. All study participants received two doses of BNT162b2 or mRNA-1273 vaccine. These data belong to a study of vaccination effects on CD4 cells after COVID-19. Whole-study findings and limits: New vaccine-induced clones were the main type among post-vaccine spike-reactive clones in convalescents.

V lost 3 bases and J 2 bases, leaving 13 bases between the germline ends. This CDR3 spans 15 amino acids. Germline V gene sequence: CDR1 KGHSH, CDR2 LQKENI. Clones were sequenced by immunoSEQ multiplex PCR, and TCRdb holds only the in-frame ones, with some missing. The sample shows about 46,000 clones, over 60% of them seen only once. The sequencing used CD4+ T cells from PBMCs cultured without peptide, collected after COVID-19 vaccination. The TCR originated in a human donor who had a prior SARS-CoV-2 infection. The V and J genes are TRBV18 and TRBJ2-5, with D perhaps matching TRBD1 or TRBD2 (7 bases each). The chain's CDR3 is CASSPIQGGQETQYF. CDR3 nucleotides: TGTGCCAGCTCACCGATTCAGGGGGGGCAAGAGACCCAGTACTTC.